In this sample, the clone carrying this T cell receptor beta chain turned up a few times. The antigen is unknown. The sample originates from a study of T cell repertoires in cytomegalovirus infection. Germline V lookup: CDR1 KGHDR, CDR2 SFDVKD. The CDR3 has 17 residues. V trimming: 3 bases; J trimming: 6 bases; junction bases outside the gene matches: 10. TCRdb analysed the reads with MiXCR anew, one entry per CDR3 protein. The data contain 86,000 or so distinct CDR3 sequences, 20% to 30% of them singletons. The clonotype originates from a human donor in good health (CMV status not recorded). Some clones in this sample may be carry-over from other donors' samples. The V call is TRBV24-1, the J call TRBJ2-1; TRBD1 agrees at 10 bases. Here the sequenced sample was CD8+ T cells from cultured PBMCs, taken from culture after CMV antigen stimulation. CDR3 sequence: CATSDPRDRGTPNEQFF. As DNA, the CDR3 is TGTGCCACCAGTGATCCCCGGGACAGGGGCACCCCCAATGAGCAGTTCTTC.